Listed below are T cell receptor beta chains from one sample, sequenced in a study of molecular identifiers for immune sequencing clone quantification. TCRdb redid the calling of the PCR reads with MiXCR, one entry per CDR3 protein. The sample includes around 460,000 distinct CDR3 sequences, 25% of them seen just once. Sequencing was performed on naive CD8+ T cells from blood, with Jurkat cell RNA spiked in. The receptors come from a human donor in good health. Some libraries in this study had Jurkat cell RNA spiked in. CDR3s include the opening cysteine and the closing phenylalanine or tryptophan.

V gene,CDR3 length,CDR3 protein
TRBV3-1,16,CASSQIVRTGANVLTF
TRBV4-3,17,CASSQGTGGLGANVLTF
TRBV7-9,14,CASSPRDNWDTQYF
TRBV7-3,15,CASSSWESSYNEQFF
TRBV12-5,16,CASGLASVSSYNEQFF
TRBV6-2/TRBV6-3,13,CASSYLGTPPLHF
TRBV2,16,CASSPAATWLHNEQFF
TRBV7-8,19,CASSLGRGLSGRGHETQYF
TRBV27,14,CASSQPVGAYAQYF
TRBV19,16,CASSTRPGTWGDTQYF
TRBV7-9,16,CASSLSAPTGYNEQFF
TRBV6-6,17,CASSPSLKRGVLYEQYF
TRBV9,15,CASSAETGEYNEQFF
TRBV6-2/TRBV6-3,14,CASSMAGERYEQFF
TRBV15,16,CATSRDRDRSTYEQYF
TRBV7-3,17,CAGSPPPGTSGGDEQFF
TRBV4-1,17,CASSQVGSGGLGDEQYF
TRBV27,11,CASGGLSEAFF
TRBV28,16,CASSTTLRLAADTQYF
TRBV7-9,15,CASSHPTHPGGEQYF
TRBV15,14,CATSQGQGALEQYF
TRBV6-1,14,CASSVTGGLLEAFF
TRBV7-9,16,CASSLVGGTRSYEQYF
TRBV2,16,CASSEVGTAGFTEAFF
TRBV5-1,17,CASSSGTEPPGANVLTF